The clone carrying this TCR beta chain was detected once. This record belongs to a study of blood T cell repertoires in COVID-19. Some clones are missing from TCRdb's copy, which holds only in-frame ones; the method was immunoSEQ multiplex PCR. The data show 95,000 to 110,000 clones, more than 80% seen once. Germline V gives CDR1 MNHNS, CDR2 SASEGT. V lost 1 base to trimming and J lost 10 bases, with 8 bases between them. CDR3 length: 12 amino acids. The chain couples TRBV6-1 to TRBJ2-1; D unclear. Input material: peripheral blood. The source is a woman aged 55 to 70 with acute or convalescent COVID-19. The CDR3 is CASSEVAREQFF. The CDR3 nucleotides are TGTGCCAGCAGTGAAGTAGCTCGGGAGCAGTTCTTC.